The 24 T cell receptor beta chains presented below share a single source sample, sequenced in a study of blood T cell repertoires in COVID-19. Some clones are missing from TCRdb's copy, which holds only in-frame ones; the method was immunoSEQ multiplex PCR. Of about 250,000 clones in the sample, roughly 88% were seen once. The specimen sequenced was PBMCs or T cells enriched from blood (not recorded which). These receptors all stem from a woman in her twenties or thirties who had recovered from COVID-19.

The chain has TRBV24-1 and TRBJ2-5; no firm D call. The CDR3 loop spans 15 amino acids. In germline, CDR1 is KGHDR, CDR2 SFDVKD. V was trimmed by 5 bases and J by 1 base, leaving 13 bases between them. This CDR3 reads CATSGASVTQETQYF. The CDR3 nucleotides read TGTGCCACCAGTGGGGCCTCTGTTACCCAAGAGACCCAGTACTTC.

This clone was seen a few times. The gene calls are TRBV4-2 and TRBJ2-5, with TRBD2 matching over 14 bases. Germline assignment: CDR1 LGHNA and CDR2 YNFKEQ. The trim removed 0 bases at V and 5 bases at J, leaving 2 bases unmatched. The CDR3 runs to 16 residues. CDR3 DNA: TGTGCCAGCAGCCAAGATCGACTAGCGGGGGGGGAGACCCAGTACTTC. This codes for CASSQDRLAGGETQYF.

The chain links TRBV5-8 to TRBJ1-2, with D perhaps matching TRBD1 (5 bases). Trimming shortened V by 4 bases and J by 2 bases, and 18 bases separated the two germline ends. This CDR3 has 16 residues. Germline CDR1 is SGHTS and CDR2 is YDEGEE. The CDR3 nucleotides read TGTGCCAGCAGCCTCACTACGGGGGGAGAGAACTATGGCTACACCTTC. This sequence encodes CASSLTTGGENYGYTF.

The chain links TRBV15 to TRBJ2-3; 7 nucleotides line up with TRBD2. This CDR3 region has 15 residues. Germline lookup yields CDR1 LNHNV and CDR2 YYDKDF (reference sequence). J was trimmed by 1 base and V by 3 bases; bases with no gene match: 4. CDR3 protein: CATSRSGVGTDTQYF. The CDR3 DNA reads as TGTGCCACCAGCAGGAGCGGGGTGGGCACAGATACGCAGTATTTT.

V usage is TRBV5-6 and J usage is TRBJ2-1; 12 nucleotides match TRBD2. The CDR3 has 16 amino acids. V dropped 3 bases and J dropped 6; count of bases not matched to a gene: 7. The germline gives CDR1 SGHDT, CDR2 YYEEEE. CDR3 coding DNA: TGTGCCAGCAGCTCACCTAGCGGGAGGGCGGTCAATGAGCAGTTCTTC. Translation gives CASSSPSGRAVNEQFF.

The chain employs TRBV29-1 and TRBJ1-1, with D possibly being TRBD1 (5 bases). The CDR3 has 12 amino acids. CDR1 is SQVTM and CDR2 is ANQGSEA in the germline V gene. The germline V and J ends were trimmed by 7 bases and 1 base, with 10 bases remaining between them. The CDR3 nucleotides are TGCAGCGCTTCAGGGTCGAACACTGAAGCTTTCTTT. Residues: CSASGSNTEAFF.

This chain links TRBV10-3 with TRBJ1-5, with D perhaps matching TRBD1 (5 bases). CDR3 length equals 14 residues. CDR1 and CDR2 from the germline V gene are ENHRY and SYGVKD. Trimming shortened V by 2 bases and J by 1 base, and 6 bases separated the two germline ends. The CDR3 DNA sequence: TGTGCCATCAGTGAGGCAGGGAGCAATCAGCCCCAGCATTTT. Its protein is CAISEAGSNQPQHF.

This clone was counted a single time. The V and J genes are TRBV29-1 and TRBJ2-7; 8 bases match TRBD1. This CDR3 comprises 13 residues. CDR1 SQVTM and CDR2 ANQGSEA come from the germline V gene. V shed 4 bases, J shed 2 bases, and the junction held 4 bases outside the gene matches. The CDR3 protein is CSVATGGTYEQYF. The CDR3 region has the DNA TGCAGCGTTGCAACAGGGGGAACCTACGAGCAGTACTTC.

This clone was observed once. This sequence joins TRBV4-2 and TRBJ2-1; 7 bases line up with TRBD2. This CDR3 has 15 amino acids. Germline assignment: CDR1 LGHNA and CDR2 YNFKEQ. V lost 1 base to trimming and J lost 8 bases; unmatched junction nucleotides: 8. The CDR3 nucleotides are TGTGCCAGCAGCCAAGGCGGGAGTGGCTTCGATGAGCAGTTCTTC. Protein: CASSQGGSGFDEQFF.

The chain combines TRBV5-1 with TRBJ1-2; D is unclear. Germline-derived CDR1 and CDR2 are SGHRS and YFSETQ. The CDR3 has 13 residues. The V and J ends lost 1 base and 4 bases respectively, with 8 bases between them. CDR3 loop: CASSLPGFYGYTF. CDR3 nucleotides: TGCGCCAGCAGCTTGCCGGGGTTCTATGGCTACACCTTC.

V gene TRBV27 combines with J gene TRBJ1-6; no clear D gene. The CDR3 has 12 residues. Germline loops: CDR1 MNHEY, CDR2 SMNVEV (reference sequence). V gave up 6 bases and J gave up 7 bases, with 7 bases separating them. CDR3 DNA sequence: TGTGCCAGCAGGACGGGGAATTCACCCCTCCACTTT. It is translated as CASRTGNSPLHF.

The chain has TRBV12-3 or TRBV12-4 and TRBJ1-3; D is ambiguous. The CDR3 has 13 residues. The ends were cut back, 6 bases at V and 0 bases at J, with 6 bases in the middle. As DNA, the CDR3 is TGTGCCAGCAGACGCGTCTCTGGAAACACCATATATTTT. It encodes CASRRVSGNTIYF.

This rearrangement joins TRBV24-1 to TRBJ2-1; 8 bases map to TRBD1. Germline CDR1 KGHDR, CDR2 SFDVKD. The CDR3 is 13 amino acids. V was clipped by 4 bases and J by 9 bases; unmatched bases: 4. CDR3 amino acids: CATSDLTGVEQFF. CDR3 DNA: TGTGCCACCAGTGACCTGACAGGGGTTGAGCAGTTCTTC.

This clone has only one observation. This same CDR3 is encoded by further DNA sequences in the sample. This chain's CDR3 is CASSLEAGGYGYTF. In DNA form, the CDR3 reads TGCGCCAGCAGCTTGGAGGCCGGAGGCTATGGCTACACCTTC. The chain combines TRBV5-1 with TRBJ1-2; no clear D gene. The V gene lost 0 bases and the J gene lost 4 bases, with 10 bases spanning the gap. This CDR3 has 14 amino acids. CDR1 and CDR2 from the germline V gene are SGHRS and YFSETQ. The whole variable domain, filled in from reference TRBV5-1 and TRBJ1-2, reads KAGVTQTPRYLIKTRGQQVTLSCSPISGHRSVSWYQQTPGQGLQFLFEYFSETQRNKGNFPGRFSGRQFSNSRSEMNVSTLELGDSALYLCASSLEAGGYGYTFGSGTRLTVV.

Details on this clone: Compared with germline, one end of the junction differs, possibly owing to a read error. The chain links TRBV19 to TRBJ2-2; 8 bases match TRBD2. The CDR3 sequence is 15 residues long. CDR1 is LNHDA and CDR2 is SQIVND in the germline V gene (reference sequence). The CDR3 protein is CSSQTGGTHTGELFF. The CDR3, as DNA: TGTTCCAGCCAGACGGGAGGGACACACACCGGGGAGCTGTTTTTT.

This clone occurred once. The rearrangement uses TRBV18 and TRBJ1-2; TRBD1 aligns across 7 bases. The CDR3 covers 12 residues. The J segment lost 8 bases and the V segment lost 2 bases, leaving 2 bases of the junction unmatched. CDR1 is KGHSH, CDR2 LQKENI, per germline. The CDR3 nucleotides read TGTGCCAGCTCACCATACAGGGGCGGCTACACCTTC. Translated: CASSPYRGGYTF.

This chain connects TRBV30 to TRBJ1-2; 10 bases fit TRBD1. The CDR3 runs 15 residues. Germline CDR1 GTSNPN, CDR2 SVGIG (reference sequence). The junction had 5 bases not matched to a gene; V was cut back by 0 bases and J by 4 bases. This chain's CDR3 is CAWSVETGGSYGYTF. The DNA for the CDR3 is TGTGCCTGGAGTGTGGAGACAGGGGGCAGCTATGGCTACACCTTC.

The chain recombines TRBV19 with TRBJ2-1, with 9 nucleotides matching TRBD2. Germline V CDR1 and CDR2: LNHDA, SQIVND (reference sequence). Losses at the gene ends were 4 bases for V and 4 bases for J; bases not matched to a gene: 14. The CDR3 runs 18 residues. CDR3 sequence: CASSTASGTKGSYNEQFF. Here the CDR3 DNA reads TGTGCCAGTAGTACCGCTAGCGGGACAAAGGGGAGTTACAATGAGCAGTTCTTC.

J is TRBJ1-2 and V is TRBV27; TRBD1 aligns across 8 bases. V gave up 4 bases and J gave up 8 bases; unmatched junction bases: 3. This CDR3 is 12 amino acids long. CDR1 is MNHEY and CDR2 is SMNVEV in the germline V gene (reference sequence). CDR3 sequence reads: CASSYGQGGYTF. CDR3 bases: TGTGCCAGCAGTTATGGACAGGGAGGCTACACCTTC.

Here the CDR3 reads CASSLAGTGGAWSYGYTF. In DNA, the CDR3 is TGTGCCAGCAGCTTAGCGGGGACAGGGGGCGCCTGGTCCTATGGCTACACCTTC. V is TRBV11-2 and J is TRBJ1-2; 12 bases are a match to TRBD1. Trimming removed 1 base from V and 4 bases from J; junction bases left unmatched: 10. CDR1 SGHAT and CDR2 FQNNGV come from the germline V gene. The CDR3 totals 18 residues. The full variable domain, completed using reference TRBV11-2 and TRBJ1-2, is EAGVAQSPRYKIIEKRQSVAFWCNPISGHATLYWYQQILGQGPKLLIQFQNNGVVDDSQLPKDRFSAERLKGVDSTLKIQPAKLEDSAVYLCASSLAGTGGAWSYGYTFGSGTRLTVV.

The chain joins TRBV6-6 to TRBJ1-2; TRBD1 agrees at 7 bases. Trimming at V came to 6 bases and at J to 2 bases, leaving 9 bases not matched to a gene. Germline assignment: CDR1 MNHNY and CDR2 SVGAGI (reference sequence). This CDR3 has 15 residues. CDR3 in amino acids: CASRFTGQSNYGYTF. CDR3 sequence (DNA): TGTGCCAGCAGATTCACGGGACAGTCAAACTATGGCTACACCTTC.

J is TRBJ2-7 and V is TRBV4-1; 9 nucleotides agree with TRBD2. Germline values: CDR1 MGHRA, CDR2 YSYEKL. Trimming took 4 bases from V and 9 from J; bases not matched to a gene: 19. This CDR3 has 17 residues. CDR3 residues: CASSRGGVLAGPGRQYF. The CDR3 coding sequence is TGCGCCAGCAGCCGGGGTGGAGTACTAGCGGGCCCCGGCCGGCAGTACTTC.

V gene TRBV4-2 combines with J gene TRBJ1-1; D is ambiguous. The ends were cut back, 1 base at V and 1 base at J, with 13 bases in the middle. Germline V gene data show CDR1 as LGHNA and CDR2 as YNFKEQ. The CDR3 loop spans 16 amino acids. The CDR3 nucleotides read TGTGCCAGCAGCCAAGGACAAGGCCAAGGGAACACTGAAGCTTTCTTT. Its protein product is CASSQGQGQGNTEAFF.

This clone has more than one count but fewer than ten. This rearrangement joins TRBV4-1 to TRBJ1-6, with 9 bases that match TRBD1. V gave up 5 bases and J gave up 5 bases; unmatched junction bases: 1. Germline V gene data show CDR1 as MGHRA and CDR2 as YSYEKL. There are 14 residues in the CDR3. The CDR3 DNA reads TGCGCCAGCAGCTGGACAGGGGATAATTCACCCCTCCACTTT. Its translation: CASSWTGDNSPLHF.